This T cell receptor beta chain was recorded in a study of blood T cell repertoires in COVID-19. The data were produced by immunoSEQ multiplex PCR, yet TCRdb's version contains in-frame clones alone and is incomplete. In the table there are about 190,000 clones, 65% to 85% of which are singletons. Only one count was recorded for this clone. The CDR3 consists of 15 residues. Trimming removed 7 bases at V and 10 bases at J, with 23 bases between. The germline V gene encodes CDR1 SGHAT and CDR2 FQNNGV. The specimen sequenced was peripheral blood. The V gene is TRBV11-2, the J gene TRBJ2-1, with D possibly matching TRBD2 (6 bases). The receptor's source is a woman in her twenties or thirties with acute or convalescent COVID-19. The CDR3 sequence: CASNPTRLGTSEQFF. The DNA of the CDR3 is TGTGCCAGCAACCCGACACGGCTAGGGACTTCGGAGCAGTTCTTC.